Each of the 20 T cell receptor beta chains below was sequenced from the same sample in a study of blood T cells in healthy people across ages. A sample-barcoded 5' primer and a J-beta primer mix were used in a second PCR of roughly 7 to 11 cycles. TCRdb used MiXCR to reprocess the 5' RACE reads, holding one entry per CDR3 protein. The sample lists about 1.4 million distinct CDR3 sequences, roughly 59% occurring once. The sample taken for sequencing was blood. The receptor source for this set is a man between 18 and 35 years old in good health.

CDR3 bases: TGCGCCAGCAGGCTAGCGGCGTACTACAATGAGCAGTTCTTC. Encoded protein: CASRLAAYYNEQFF. The rearrangement uses TRBV4-1 and TRBJ2-1, with TRBD2 identical over 7 bases. CDR3 length: 14 amino acids. V lost 6 bases and J lost 3; bases outside the gene matches: 5. Germline V lookup: CDR1 MGHRA, CDR2 YSYEKL.

This clonotype was recorded a few times. The V call is TRBV27, the J call TRBJ2-7; 14 positions match TRBD2. The CDR3 totals 16 residues. Germline CDR1 MNHEY, CDR2 SMNVEV (reference sequence). V lost 5 bases and J lost 7; bases outside the gene matches: 10. CDR3 coding DNA: TGTGCCAGCAGTATAACCGGGACTAGCGGGAGTCAGGAGCAGTACTTC. It codes for CASSITGTSGSQEQYF.

The chain couples TRBV3-1 to TRBJ2-1; D not certain. Trimming pared 1 base from V and 5 bases from J, leaving 6 bases between. This CDR3 is built from 13 residues. The germline gives CDR1 LGHDT, CDR2 YNNKEL (reference sequence). CDR3 region: CASSQGTHNEQFF. The CDR3 bases are TGTGCCAGCAGCCAAGGGACCCACAATGAGCAGTTCTTC.

The V and J genes are TRBV7-9 and TRBJ2-7; TRBD2 aligns across 7 bases. Germline V gives CDR1 SEHNR, CDR2 FQNEAQ (reference sequence). This CDR3 has 16 residues. Trimming removed 0 bases from V and 2 bases from J; junction bases left unmatched: 7. The chain's CDR3 is CASSLAAREVPYEQYF. The CDR3 nucleotides read TGTGCCAGCAGCTTAGCCGCACGGGAGGTCCCCTACGAGCAGTACTTC.

This clonotype was counted only a few times. V is TRBV28 and J is TRBJ1-6; the D is unclear. Trimming removed 6 bases at V and 10 bases at J, with 10 bases between. The CDR3 covers 12 residues. Germline CDR1 is MDHEN and CDR2 is SYDVKM. Here the CDR3 reads CASSVVGSPLHF. CDR3 DNA sequence: TGTGCCAGCAGCGTCGTTGGGTCACCCCTCCACTTT. Based on the CDR3 plus reference TRBV28 and TRBJ1-6, the full variable domain is DVKVTQSSRYLVKRTGEKVFLECVQDMDHENMFWYRQDPGLGLRLIYFSYDVKMKEKGDIPEGYSVSREKKERFSLILESASTNQTSMYLCASSVVGSPLHFGNGTRLTVT.

The V call is TRBV7-9, the J call TRBJ1-1; D perhaps matches TRBD1 (6 bases). In germline, CDR1 is SEHNR, CDR2 FQNEAQ (reference sequence). V was shortened by 4 bases and J by 7 bases, with 16 bases between the two germline ends. The CDR3 runs to 14 residues. CDR3 coding DNA: TGTGCCAGCAGCTGGGTTGGACAGATAGATGAAGCTTTCTTT. Encoded protein: CASSWVGQIDEAFF.

J is TRBJ1-5 and V is TRBV6-5; 7 positions match TRBD1. Germline trimming cut 5 bases from V and 1 base from J; bases unmatched to any gene: 5. The germline gives CDR1 MNHEY, CDR2 SVGAGI. This CDR3 is built from 15 residues. The CDR3 spells CASSMTGTSNQPQHF. DNA of the CDR3: TGTGCCAGCAGTATGACAGGGACAAGCAATCAGCCCCAGCATTTT.

V and J are TRBV28 and TRBJ2-3; D is undetermined. V lost 3 bases and J lost 10, with 11 bases in between. Germline CDR1 MDHEN, CDR2 SYDVKM. The CDR3 contains 12 residues. CDR3 protein: CASSFLDLAQYF. For the CDR3, the DNA is TGTGCCAGCAGTTTCCTAGATCTAGCGCAGTATTTT.

This clonotype has a handful of counts. V gene TRBV20-1 combines with J gene TRBJ2-1; 10 bases align to TRBD2. The junction had 6 bases not matched to a gene; V was cut back by 3 bases and J by 1 base. Germline values: CDR1 DFQATT, CDR2 SNEGSKA (reference sequence). The CDR3 runs 16 residues. The CDR3 sequence: CSASDSGRKSYNEQFF. The DNA for the CDR3 is TGCAGTGCTAGTGATAGCGGGAGGAAGTCCTACAATGAGCAGTTCTTC.

The chain links TRBV10-2 to TRBJ2-7; 14 bases match TRBD2. TRBJ2-5 matches the DNA end more closely, so the J call is doubtful. The length of the CDR3 is 16 residues. The germline gives CDR1 WSHSY, CDR2 SAAADI. The CDR3 reads CASQAGLAGVGETQYF. In nucleotides, the CDR3 is TGCGCCAGCCAAGCGGGACTAGCGGGAGTAGGGGAGACCCAGTACTTC.

This sequence joins TRBV3-1 and TRBJ1-2; D gene uncertain. Between the trimmed V and J ends, which lost 2 bases and 0 bases, there was a span of 4 bases. The CDR3 has 13 residues. Germline V gene sequence: CDR1 LGHDT, CDR2 YNNKEL (reference sequence). CDR3 in amino acids: CASSQIANYGYTF. CDR3 DNA: TGTGCCAGCAGCCAAATCGCTAACTATGGCTACACCTTC.

This clonotype has more than one count but fewer than ten. The chain joins TRBV20-1 to TRBJ2-7, with D uncertain. Per germline, CDR1 DFQATT and CDR2 SNEGSKA (reference sequence). The V gene lost 3 bases and the J gene lost 3 bases, with 12 bases spanning the gap. This CDR3 contains 13 residues. The CDR3 here is CSASPDGNYEQYF. As DNA, the CDR3 is TGCAGTGCTAGTCCGGACGGAAACTACGAGCAGTACTTC.

A few counts support this clonotype. The chain links TRBV29-1 to TRBJ1-2; D is ambiguous. Germline V gene sequence: CDR1 SQVTM, CDR2 ANQGSEA. Deletions cut 7 bases from V and 6 bases from J, with 15 bases between. This CDR3 is built from 12 residues. CDR3 coding DNA: TGCAGCGACCAAGCGCCGGGAGATGGCTACACCTTC. Translation: CSDQAPGDGYTF.

The rearrangement uses TRBV15 and TRBJ2-7; the D is unclear. Germline assignment: CDR1 LNHNV and CDR2 YYDKDF (reference sequence). The CDR3 runs 13 residues. Trimming shortened V by 5 bases and J by 0 bases, and 8 bases separated the two germline ends. CDR3 residues: CATSRVASYEQYF. CDR3 coding DNA: TGTGCCACCAGCCGAGTAGCCTCCTACGAGCAGTACTTC.

The genes are TRBV10-3 and TRBJ1-2; D is possibly TRBD1 (5 bases). Germline CDR1 ENHRY, CDR2 SYGVKD. CDR3 length equals 11 residues. V lost 8 bases to trimming and J lost 5 bases, with 9 bases between them. This CDR3 reads CAIRQGYGYTF. CDR3 DNA: TGTGCCATCCGCCAGGGTTATGGCTACACCTTC.

This clonotype appeared a few times. This sequence joins TRBV12-3 or TRBV12-4 and TRBJ2-5, with 14 bases matching TRBD2. The CDR3 contains 14 residues. V lost 7 bases, J lost 4 bases, and 2 bases stayed unmatched. The CDR3 DNA reads as TGTGCCAGCAAGACTAGCGGGAGGGGAGAGACCCAGTACTTC. The encoded protein is CASKTSGRGETQYF.

The genes are TRBV20-1 and TRBJ1-1; D might be TRBD1 (6 bases). Trimming left V 6 bases short and J 0 bases short, with 14 bases between. The CDR3 runs 14 residues. Germline V lookup: CDR1 DFQATT, CDR2 SNEGSKA (reference sequence). The CDR3 nucleotides are TGCAGTGCCAGGGGTAGACTCATGAACACTGAAGCTTTCTTT. This sequence encodes CSARGRLMNTEAFF.

The J gene is TRBJ1-2, the V gene TRBV7-9, with D unresolved. Germline assignment: CDR1 SEHNR and CDR2 FQNEAQ (reference sequence). The CDR3 runs to 14 residues. Trimming removed 3 bases from V and 2 bases from J, with 10 bases in between. CDR3 coding DNA: TGTGCCAGCAGCTTCTTAGCCGAGAACTATGGCTACACCTTC. It translates to CASSFLAENYGYTF.

The chain recombines TRBV11-1 with TRBJ1-1, with a weak D call TRBD1 (5 bases). V lost 3 bases to trimming and J lost 1 base, with 12 bases between them. The CDR3 consists of 15 residues. Germline CDR1 reads SGHAT; CDR2 reads FQDESV (reference sequence). As DNA, the CDR3 is TGTGCCAGCAGCTTCCTCCGAGGACAGAACACTGAAGCTTTCTTT. Protein sequence: CASSFLRGQNTEAFF.

The rearrangement joins TRBV6-2 or TRBV6-3 to TRBJ2-1; the D call may be TRBD1 or TRBD2 (5 bases each). This CDR3 comprises 14 residues. The ends were cut back, 7 bases at V and 5 bases at J, with 15 bases in the middle. The germline V gene encodes CDR1 MNHEY and CDR2 SVGEGT. The CDR3 DNA follows: TGTGCCAGCACCGGGGCCTGGAGGCACAATGAGCAGTTCTTC. This translates into CASTGAWRHNEQFF.